Below, 12 T cell receptor beta chains from the same sample are listed, as sequenced in a study of early T cells in non-severe SARS-CoV-2 infection. Each CDR3 protein is one row after TCRdb ran MiXCR on the 5' RACE reads. Of 55,000 to 70,000 distinct CDR3 sequences in the sample, approximately 4.5% were seen once. The material was whole blood, obtained at baseline. Every receptor here comes from an adult who was a healthcare worker with PCR-confirmed SARS-CoV-2 infection or an uninfected control (not recorded which). The donor label of this sample is uncertain.

This clonotype was seen a few times. This chain links TRBV5-1 with TRBJ2-2; D gene ambiguous. The germline V gene has CDR1 SGHRS and CDR2 YFSETQ. The V gene lost 4 bases and the J gene lost 4 bases, with 8 bases spanning the gap. This CDR3 is 13 amino acids long. The CDR3 sequence: CASSATATGELFF. CDR3 in DNA: TGCGCCAGCAGCGCTACCGCCACCGGGGAGCTGTTTTTT.

In this sample, this clonotype turned up many times. The chain couples TRBV4-1 to TRBJ2-1; TRBD2 aligns across 14 bases. The CDR3 has 19 residues. After removal of 3 bases from V and 2 bases from J, the junction contained 9 bases not matched to a gene. Germline loops: CDR1 MGHRA, CDR2 YSYEKL. The CDR3 here is CASSQAGTSGGPTYNEQFF. For the CDR3, the DNA is TGCGCCAGCAGCCAGGCCGGGACTAGCGGGGGCCCCACCTACAATGAGCAGTTCTTC.

The chain carries TRBV20-1 and TRBJ1-5; D possibly corresponds to TRBD1 (5 bases). Trimming stripped 1 base from V and 0 bases from J, with 7 bases between. This CDR3 region has 14 residues. Germline values: CDR1 DFQATT, CDR2 SNEGSKA (reference sequence). CDR3 loop: CSARGGSSNQPQHF. CDR3 DNA sequence: TGCAGTGCTAGAGGGGGGTCTAGCAATCAGCCCCAGCATTTT.

This clonotype was detected a few times. The CDR3 nucleotides are TGTGCCAGCAGTTTGGGGGGCACCGGAAGATACGAGCAGTACTTC. Amino acids: CASSLGGTGRYEQYF. The chain uses TRBV28 and TRBJ2-7; TRBD1 or TRBD2 may be the D gene (6 bases each). In germline, CDR1 is MDHEN, CDR2 SYDVKM. The germline V and J ends were trimmed by 3 bases and 4 bases, with 16 bases remaining between them. The CDR3 has 15 residues.

This clonotype was counted only a few times. V and J are TRBV20-1 and TRBJ1-4; 11 bases are shared with TRBD1. Germline V gene lookup returns CDR1 DFQATT and CDR2 SNEGSKA (reference sequence). This CDR3 spans 16 amino acids. V shed 1 base and J 5 bases; nucleotides not matched to a gene: 6. CDR3 bases: TGCAGTGCTAGAGGGACAGGGGGCGCGGGGAATGAAAAACTGTTTTTT. Protein sequence: CSARGTGGAGNEKLFF.

This clonotype was seen a few times. The gene calls are TRBV6-6 and TRBJ1-1; unclear D gene. The V and J ends lost 2 bases and 8 bases respectively, with 6 bases between them. Germline CDR1 reads MNHNY; CDR2 reads SVGAGI (reference sequence). The length of the CDR3 is 11 residues. This CDR3 reads CASSYTLEAFF. The CDR3 DNA is TGTGCCAGCAGTTACACATTGGAAGCTTTCTTT.

This clonotype showed up just a few times. This rearrangement joins TRBV12-3 or TRBV12-4 to TRBJ1-5; TRBD1 agrees at 8 bases. Germline trimming cut 7 bases from V and 7 bases from J; bases unmatched to any gene: 9. The CDR3 spans 14 residues. CDR3: CASTPDREDQPQHF. The DNA for the CDR3 is TGTGCCAGCACCCCGGACAGGGAGGACCAGCCCCAGCATTTT.

This clonotype has ten or more counts. The gene calls are TRBV6-5 and TRBJ2-7; perhaps TRBD1 as D (7 bases). There are 15 residues in the CDR3. Germline lookup yields CDR1 MNHEY and CDR2 SVGAGI. The ends were cut back, 2 bases at V and 1 base at J, with 12 bases in the middle. The CDR3 region is CASSYGGTASYEQYF. As DNA, the CDR3 is TGTGCCAGCAGTTACGGGGGGACAGCATCCTACGAGCAGTACTTC.

This clonotype was picked up many times. The chain employs TRBV11-2 and TRBJ2-1, with TRBD2 matching 8 bases. The germline V gene encodes CDR1 SGHAT and CDR2 FQNNGV. The CDR3 contains 14 residues. With V trimmed by 5 bases and J by 6 bases, 6 bases remained unmatched. This CDR3 is CASSPWTSLNEQFF. In nucleotides, the CDR3 is TGTGCCAGCAGCCCCTGGACTAGCCTCAATGAGCAGTTCTTC.

This chain joins TRBV30 and TRBJ2-1; 7 bases align to TRBD2. Losses at the gene ends were 0 bases for V and 9 bases for J; bases not matched to a gene: 5. The length of the CDR3 is 13 residues. Looked up from germline, CDR1 is GTSNPN and CDR2 is SVGIG (reference sequence). This CDR3 is CAWSVPGGSEQFF. CDR3 nucleotide sequence: TGTGCCTGGAGTGTACCAGGCGGGAGTGAGCAGTTCTTC.

This clonotype was counted at least ten times. V gene TRBV5-4 combines with J gene TRBJ2-3; D might be TRBD2 (6 bases). The germline V gene has CDR1 SGHNT and CDR2 YYREEE (reference sequence). The germline V and J ends were trimmed by 4 bases and 2 bases, with 11 bases remaining between them. The CDR3 consists of 14 residues. CDR3 nucleotide sequence: TGTGCCAGCAGCCCGAGGCGGGACACAGATACGCAGTATTTT. As protein: CASSPRRDTDTQYF.

This clonotype was seen at least ten times. This chain joins TRBV10-3 and TRBJ2-1, with D tentatively TRBD2 (6 bases). The CDR3 loop spans 13 amino acids. The ends were cut back, 8 bases at V and 7 bases at J, with 15 bases in the middle. Per the germline V gene, CDR1 is ENHRY and CDR2 is SYGVKD. The CDR3 DNA reads TGTGCCATCTCCGGGGGACTCTTGAATGAGCAGTTCTTC. Protein product: CAISGGLLNEQFF.